These T cell receptor beta chains were read from a single sample in a study of T cell responses to AZD1222 COVID-19 vaccine. Profiled with immunoSEQ multiplex PCR; TCRdb holds only in-frame clones, not every one. This sample has about 140,000 clones; more than 85% occur once, and the top ten carry over 8%. This material consisted of peripheral blood, taken on day 0 of AZD1222 vaccination. These receptors all come from an adult in good health. The CDR3 runs from the conserved cysteine through the conserved F or W. Each record gives: V gene, D gene, J gene, clone size, CDR3 DNA, CDR3 protein. A D gene is named only where the DNA matches it firmly. Some rows mark clone size as missing; the rest say once, few, many or name a class of expanded clone.

v_gene: TRBV10-3; d_gene: NA; j_gene: TRBJ1-2; abundance: NA; CDR3nt: TGTGCCATCTACGAGGGAAGGGGGGGCTATGGCTACACCTTC; CDR3aa: CAIYEGRGGYGYTF
v_gene: TRBV12-3/TRBV12-4; d_gene: NA; j_gene: TRBJ1-1; abundance: NA; CDR3nt: TGTGCCAGCAGTTTAGGTCTCACTGAAGCTTTCTTT; CDR3aa: CASSLGLTEAFF
v_gene: TRBV7-2; d_gene: TRBD1; j_gene: TRBJ1-3; abundance: once; CDR3nt: TGTGCCAGCAGCCGCCAAACAGGGGACGGAAACACCATATATTTT; CDR3aa: CASSRQTGDGNTIYF
v_gene: TRBV5-6; d_gene: NA; j_gene: TRBJ1-5; abundance: NA; CDR3nt: TGTGCCAGCAGCTTGGGCGGCCGCCGCAATCAGCCCCAGCATTTT; CDR3aa: CASSLGGRRNQPQHF
v_gene: TRBV5-8; d_gene: TRBD1; j_gene: TRBJ1-1; abundance: NA; CDR3nt: TGTGCCAGCAGCAAACAGGGGGCGAGCGGCACTGAAGCTTTCTTT; CDR3aa: CASSKQGASGTEAFF
v_gene: TRBV19; d_gene: NA; j_gene: TRBJ2-2; abundance: NA; CDR3nt: TGTGCCAGTAGTATCGGCAGTTCGGGGGAGCTGTTTTTT; CDR3aa: CASSIGSSGELFF
v_gene: TRBV20-1; d_gene: NA; j_gene: TRBJ2-5; abundance: NA; CDR3nt: TGCAGTGTGGGAGAGACCCAGTACTTC; CDR3aa: CSVGETQYF
v_gene: TRBV9; d_gene: NA; j_gene: TRBJ2-7; abundance: NA; CDR3nt: TGTGCCAGCAGCGTAGATGGGTGGGACACCTCCCGACAGTACTTC; CDR3aa: CASSVDGWDTSRQYF
v_gene: TRBV7-9; d_gene: TRBD1; j_gene: TRBJ1-1; abundance: NA; CDR3nt: TGTGCCAGCAGCCTACAGGGGATCACTGAAGCTTTCTTT; CDR3aa: CASSLQGITEAFF
v_gene: TRBV7-9; d_gene: TRBD2; j_gene: TRBJ2-2; abundance: NA; CDR3nt: TGTGCCAGCAGCTTAGAACTAGCGATGAACACCGGGGAGCTGTTTTTT; CDR3aa: CASSLELAMNTGELFF
v_gene: TRBV6-1; d_gene: TRBD1; j_gene: TRBJ1-5; abundance: NA; CDR3nt: TGTGCCAGCAGTGATACCGGGACAGGGTCAAGTCAGCCCCAGCATTTT; CDR3aa: CASSDTGTGSSQPQHF
v_gene: TRBV9; d_gene: NA; j_gene: TRBJ2-3; abundance: NA; CDR3nt: TGTGCCAGCAGCGCTATGGCAGGACGCACAGATACGCAGTATTTT; CDR3aa: CASSAMAGRTDTQYF
v_gene: TRBV6-5; d_gene: NA; j_gene: TRBJ1-6; abundance: NA; CDR3nt: TGTGCCAGCATTTTCCGGGGGACCTATAATTCACCCCTCCACTTT; CDR3aa: CASIFRGTYNSPLHF
v_gene: TRBV30; d_gene: NA; j_gene: TRBJ2-1; abundance: NA; CDR3nt: TGTGCCTGGATCCCCGTTTGGCCACAAGCTTACAATGAGCAGTTCTTC; CDR3aa: CAWIPVWPQAYNEQFF
v_gene: TRBV7-8; d_gene: NA; j_gene: TRBJ2-2; abundance: once; CDR3nt: TGTGCCAGCAGCTTAGATGGCTATTCGAACACCGGGGAGCTGTTTTTT; CDR3aa: CASSLDGYSNTGELFF
v_gene: TRBV19; d_gene: NA; j_gene: TRBJ1-1; abundance: NA; CDR3nt: TGTGCCAGTATGGAGAGGGGAGCGCTGAACACTGAAGCTTTCTTT; CDR3aa: CASMERGALNTEAFF
v_gene: TRBV6-5; d_gene: NA; j_gene: TRBJ1-5; abundance: NA; CDR3nt: TGTGCCAGCAGAGCGCGGTGGGGGAATCAGCCCCAGCATTTT; CDR3aa: CASRARWGNQPQHF
v_gene: TRBV3-1/TRBV3-2; d_gene: NA; j_gene: TRBJ1-1; abundance: NA; CDR3nt: TGTGCCAGCAGCCAAGATCCAAGGGCCGGACCGAACACTGAAGCTTTCTTT; CDR3aa: CASSQDPRAGPNTEAFF
v_gene: TRBV10-3; d_gene: NA; j_gene: TRBJ2-1; abundance: NA; CDR3nt: TGTGCCATCAGTGTGAGGGGGGGATACAATGAGCAGTTCTTC; CDR3aa: CAISVRGGYNEQFF
v_gene: TRBV19; d_gene: NA; j_gene: TRBJ1-2; abundance: NA; CDR3nt: TGTGCCAGTAGTATTTCAGGGGTTGACGGCTACACCTTC; CDR3aa: CASSISGVDGYTF
v_gene: TRBV4-2; d_gene: NA; j_gene: TRBJ1-4; abundance: once; CDR3nt: TGTGCTCCACCAGTCCCGGTGGCAACTAATGAAAAACTGTTTTTT; CDR3aa: CAPPVPVATNEKLFF
v_gene: TRBV27; d_gene: TRBD2; j_gene: TRBJ2-1; abundance: NA; CDR3nt: TGTGCCAGCAGTTTAGGACTAGAATTGGTGAATGAGCAGTTCTTC; CDR3aa: CASSLGLELVNEQFF
v_gene: TRBV20-1; d_gene: NA; j_gene: TRBJ1-2; abundance: NA; CDR3nt: TGCAGTGCTAGATTGGGTTCGGGCTACACCTTC; CDR3aa: CSARLGSGYTF
v_gene: TRBV3-1/TRBV3-2; d_gene: TRBD2; j_gene: TRBJ2-5; abundance: NA; CDR3nt: TGTGCCAGCAGCCAAGAACCGGGGGGGTACCAAGAGACCCAGTACTTC; CDR3aa: CASSQEPGGYQETQYF
v_gene: TRBV6-6; d_gene: NA; j_gene: TRBJ1-1; abundance: NA; CDR3nt: TGTGCCAGCACACAATGGAACACTGAAGCTTTCTTT; CDR3aa: CASTQWNTEAFF
v_gene: TRBV5-4; d_gene: NA; j_gene: TRBJ2-7; abundance: NA; CDR3nt: TGTGCCAGCAGCCCAGGACGGGCATTGCGGGAGCAGTACTTC; CDR3aa: CASSPGRALREQYF
v_gene: TRBV19; d_gene: NA; j_gene: TRBJ1-2; abundance: few; CDR3nt: TGTGCCAGTAGTATCCCTTCACATCGCTCTGGCTATGGCTACACCTTC; CDR3aa: CASSIPSHRSGYGYTF
v_gene: TRBV28; d_gene: TRBD1; j_gene: TRBJ1-6; abundance: NA; CDR3nt: TGTGCCAGCAGCCGCGGGACAGGGTTTACCTCACCCCTCCACTTT; CDR3aa: CASSRGTGFTSPLHF
v_gene: TRBV27; d_gene: NA; j_gene: TRBJ1-6; abundance: NA; CDR3nt: TGTGCCAGCAGTCCCCCTGGGTCACCCCTCCACTTT; CDR3aa: CASSPPGSPLHF
v_gene: TRBV9; d_gene: NA; j_gene: TRBJ1-1; abundance: NA; CDR3nt: TGTGCCAGCAGCGTAGTCAACCCCGGACGGAGGGACACTGAAGCTTTCTTT; CDR3aa: CASSVVNPGRRDTEAFF
v_gene: TRBV5-1; d_gene: TRBD1; j_gene: TRBJ1-4; abundance: NA; CDR3nt: TGCGCCAGCAGCTTGCAGGACAGGGAACGCGAAAAACTGTTTTTT; CDR3aa: CASSLQDREREKLFF
v_gene: TRBV5-4; d_gene: NA; j_gene: TRBJ1-6; abundance: few; CDR3nt: TGTGCCTCGGGGACAATCGATTCACCCCTCCACTTT; CDR3aa: CASGTIDSPLHF
v_gene: TRBV5-6; d_gene: NA; j_gene: TRBJ2-1; abundance: NA; CDR3nt: TGTGCCAGCAGCTTGGATGACGGCGATAAAGCTCGGCAGTTCTTC; CDR3aa: CASSLDDGDKARQFF
v_gene: TRBV18; d_gene: NA; j_gene: TRBJ2-5; abundance: NA; CDR3nt: TGTGCCAGCTCATCCACAGGGGAGGAAGAGACCCAGTACTTC; CDR3aa: CASSSTGEEETQYF
v_gene: TRBV10-3; d_gene: NA; j_gene: TRBJ1-1; abundance: NA; CDR3nt: TGTGCCAGCGGAGGAGGGTGGAACACTGAAGCTTTCTTT; CDR3aa: CASGGGWNTEAFF
v_gene: TRBV6-2/TRBV6-3; d_gene: NA; j_gene: TRBJ1-2; abundance: NA; CDR3nt: TGTGCCAGCAGTTATCCCAGGTCCCCTAGAACCTTC; CDR3aa: CASSYPRSPRTF
v_gene: TRBV28; d_gene: NA; j_gene: TRBJ1-2; abundance: once; CDR3nt: TGTGCCAGCAGTTTTGGTACAGCCATCAACTATGGCTACACCTTC; CDR3aa: CASSFGTAINYGYTF
v_gene: TRBV5-4; d_gene: NA; j_gene: TRBJ2-3; abundance: NA; CDR3nt: TGTGCCAGCAGCTTGACGGATACGCAGTATTTT; CDR3aa: CASSLTDTQYF
v_gene: TRBV3-1/TRBV3-2; d_gene: NA; j_gene: TRBJ2-5; abundance: NA; CDR3nt: TGTGCCAGCAGCTCCCAATGGGGTAGAGGTACGAAGGAGACCCAGTACTTC; CDR3aa: CASSSQWGRGTKETQYF
v_gene: TRBV6-6; d_gene: NA; j_gene: TRBJ1-5; abundance: NA; CDR3nt: TGTGCCAGCAGTTACTCTTGGGGGTACAGCAATCAGCCCCAGCATTTT; CDR3aa: CASSYSWGYSNQPQHF